This record looks at one TCR beta chain sequence and its context. The library protocol tagged individual cDNA molecules with unique molecular identifiers. MiXCR was run by TCRdb on the 5' RACE reads, yielding one entry per CDR3 protein. The sample holds about 26,000 distinct CDR3 sequences, about 3.8% seen once. This CDR3 region has 14 residues. The J segment lost 6 bases and the V segment lost 7 bases, leaving 10 bases of the junction unmatched. Germline CDR1 and CDR2: SNHLY and FYNNEI. The sample originates from a study of early T cells in non-severe SARS-CoV-2 infection. The chain links TRBV2 to TRBJ2-7, with 9 nucleotides matching TRBD1. The source material was whole blood. This TCR derives from an adult who was a healthcare worker with PCR-confirmed SARS-CoV-2 infection or an uninfected control (not recorded which). The DNA of the CDR3 is TGTGCCAGCACCTCGGGACAGGGTTTTCCCGAGCAGTACTTC. Protein: CASTSGQGFPEQYF.